This T cell receptor beta chain was found in a study of shared clonotypes between healthy human individuals. Sequencing was at deep level. Per the authors' pipeline: Quality scores were absent from the junction-only immunoSEQ sequences, so filtering differed. Profiled with immunoSEQ multiplex PCR; TCRdb holds only in-frame clones, not every one. The D gene and trimming were derived from the DNA, and the V and J assignments and clone size from that table. Among 2 million to 2.5 million clones listed, 90% to 97% were seen once. CDR3 length equals 15 residues. V lost 4 bases and J lost 7; bases outside the gene matches: 7. Germline values: CDR1 LNHDA, CDR2 SQIVND (reference sequence).

The specimen was naive CD4+ T cells sorted from blood. Subset: CD45RA+ positively selected. The chain has TRBV19 and TRBJ1-4, with 9 positions matching TRBD1. This receptor was taken from a man aged 18 to 30 in good health. As DNA, the CDR3 is TGTGCCAGTAGTACAACCGGGACAGGGCTTGAAAAACTGTTTTTT. Translated: CASSTTGTGLEKLFF.